The present T cell receptor beta chain was sequenced within a study of cytomegalovirus exposure and HLA in healthy donors. Primers included in the PCR were 60 Vbeta and 13 Jbeta primers. The assay was immunoSEQ multiplex PCR, and TCRdb's table has in-frame clones only and misses some. The data hold approximately 170,000 clones, with over 70% observed a single time. Study-wide results and caveats: It was assumed in the presence/absence analyses that sequencing depth was roughly uniform across donors. Common viral pathogens (according to a later analysis) appeared linked to several of the most significant clusters. Roughly 170 TCR beta chains were listed as cytomegalovirus-associated.

Germline loops: CDR1 SGHTA, CDR2 FQGNSA. The CDR3 spans 13 residues. The germline V and J ends were trimmed by 1 base and 9 bases, with 13 bases remaining between them. A word on this clone: Its antigen remains unknown.

The sample comprised PBMCs. The chain links TRBV7-2 to TRBJ2-7; TRBD1 might be the D (5 bases). This receptor was obtained from a male donor in good health and CMV-seropositive. For the CDR3, the DNA is TGTGCCAGCAGCTTAGACCTTCTAAGGGGGCAGTACTTC. As protein: CASSLDLLRGQYF.